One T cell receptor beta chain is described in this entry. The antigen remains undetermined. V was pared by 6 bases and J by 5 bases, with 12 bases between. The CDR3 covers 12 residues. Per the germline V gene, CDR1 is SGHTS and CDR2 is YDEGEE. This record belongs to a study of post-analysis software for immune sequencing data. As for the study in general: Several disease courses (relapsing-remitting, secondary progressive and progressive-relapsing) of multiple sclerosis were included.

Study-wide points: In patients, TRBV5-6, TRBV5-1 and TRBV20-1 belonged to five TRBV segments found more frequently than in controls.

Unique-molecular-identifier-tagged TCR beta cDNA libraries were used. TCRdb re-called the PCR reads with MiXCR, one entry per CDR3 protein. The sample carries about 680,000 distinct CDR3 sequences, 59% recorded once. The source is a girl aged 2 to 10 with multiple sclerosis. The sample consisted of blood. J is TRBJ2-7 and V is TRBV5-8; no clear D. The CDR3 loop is CASTLVLNEQYF. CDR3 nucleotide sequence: TGTGCCAGCACCCTTGTCCTTAACGAGCAGTACTTC.